This is a list of T cell receptor beta chains from one sample in a study of T cells after yellow fever vaccination. Each CDR3 protein is one row after TCRdb ran MiXCR on the 5' RACE reads. The repertoire holds approximately 300,000 distinct CDR3 sequences, with over 8.5% as singletons. The sequencing here drew on CD4+ T cells sorted from PBMCs, taken 45 days after the yellow fever booster vaccination. These receptors were collected from a man younger than 35 who received the YFV17D yellow fever vaccine. The CDR3 runs from the conserved cysteine through the conserved F or W. The D gene is left open where the match is weak. Some rows have no size entry. The others give once, few or many, or a class for an expanded clone.

>NA|NA|TRBV7-8|TRBJ2-5
CASSLVETREYF
TGTGCCAGCAGCTTAGTGGAGACTAGGGAGTACTTC
>few|NA|TRBV7-9|TRBJ1-5
CASSSSSGGGYSNQPQHF
TGTGCCAGCAGCTCCTCTAGTGGGGGGGGCTATAGCAATCAGCCCCAGCATTTT
>NA|TRBD1|TRBV2|TRBJ1-1
CASDRDTEAFF
TGTGCCAGCGACAGGGACACTGAAGCTTTCTTT
>few|NA|TRBV29-1|TRBJ2-3
CSVESSFSTDTQYF
TGCAGCGTTGAGTCGTCTTTCAGCACAGATACGCAGTATTTT
>many|TRBD2|TRBV6-2/TRBV6-3|TRBJ2-3
CASKIRAGRTDTQYF
TGTGCCAGCAAGATACGAGCGGGGCGGACAGATACGCAGTATTTT
>few|NA|TRBV5-6|TRBJ1-1
CASSSYHEAFF
TGTGCCAGCAGCAGCTATCATGAAGCTTTCTTT
>NA|TRBD2|TRBV3-1|TRBJ2-5
CASSGGGGGWETQYF
TGTGCCAGCAGTGGAGGCGGCGGGGGTTGGGAGACCCAGTACTTC
>few|NA|TRBV7-2|TRBJ1-5
CASSLTPDGQPQHF
TGTGCCAGCAGCTTAACCCCAGACGGTCAGCCCCAGCATTTT
>few|NA|TRBV5-1|TRBJ2-6
CASTLGAGASSGANVLTF
TGCGCCAGCACTCTGGGGGCAGGCGCCTCCTCTGGGGCCAACGTCCTGACTTTC
>NA|TRBD2|TRBV2|TRBJ2-3
CASAQRGGTDTQYF
TGTGCCAGCGCCCAGCGGGGAGGCACAGATACGCAGTATTTT
>NA|NA|TRBV11-1|TRBJ1-1
CASSGGTLAFF
TGTGCCAGCAGCGGTGGGACTCTGGCTTTCTTT
>NA|NA|TRBV2|TRBJ1-2
CASSDGQFYGYTF
TGTGCCAGCAGTGATGGGCAGTTCTATGGCTACACCTTC
>few|NA|TRBV6-5|TRBJ1-1
CASRPPGLLNTEAFF
TGTGCCAGCAGGCCCCCGGGACTCTTGAACACTGAAGCTTTCTTT
>NA|TRBD2|TRBV7-9|TRBJ2-3
CASSRTSGDKDTQYF
TGTGCCAGCAGCCGGACTAGCGGGGATAAAGATACGCAGTATTTT
>many|TRBD2|TRBV2|TRBJ2-5
CASSGASGGQETQYF
TGTGCCAGCAGTGGGGCTAGCGGGGGGCAAGAGACCCAGTACTTC
>NA|NA|TRBV9|TRBJ1-2
CASSVAHYGYTF
TGTGCCAGCAGCGTAGCCCACTATGGCTACACCTTC
>many|NA|TRBV12-3/TRBV12-4|TRBJ2-3
CASKPGPSTDTQYF
TGTGCCAGCAAGCCGGGACCAAGCACAGATACGCAGTATTTT
>many|TRBD1|TRBV7-9|TRBJ2-7
CASSPGGHFYEQYF
TGTGCCAGCAGCCCAGGGGGACACTTCTACGAGCAGTACTTC
>few|NA|TRBV5-1|TRBJ2-7
CASSLELFTYEQYF
TGCGCCAGCAGCTTGGAACTTTTTACCTACGAGCAGTACTTC
>NA|TRBD1|TRBV20-1|TRBJ1-5
CSAATGTGGNQPQHF
TGCAGTGCAGCTACCGGGACAGGGGGCAACCAGCCCCAGCATTTT
>many|NA|TRBV18|TRBJ2-7
CASSPGSLERGVQYF
TGTGCCAGCTCACCCGGGTCACTAGAACGAGGAGTGCAGTACTTC
>few|NA|TRBV7-2|TRBJ2-5
CASSLSPTGYGETQYF
TGTGCCAGCAGCTTATCCCCAACAGGGTATGGGGAGACCCAGTACTTC
>NA|TRBD1|TRBV28|TRBJ1-5
CASSPGTGGRHQPQHF
TGTGCCAGCAGCCCCGGGACAGGTGGTCGCCATCAGCCCCAGCATTTT
>NA|TRBD2|TRBV6-2/TRBV6-3|TRBJ2-3
CASRTFGSGGTDTQYF
TGTGCCAGCAGGACCTTTGGTAGCGGGGGTACAGATACGCAGTATTTT
>many|NA|TRBV7-2|TRBJ1-1
CASSSDWEGTTEAFF
TGTGCCAGCAGCTCGGATTGGGAGGGTACCACTGAAGCTTTCTTT
>NA|TRBD2|TRBV19|TRBJ2-3
CASSQYGTSDHTDTQYF
TGTGCCAGTAGTCAATACGGGACTAGCGATCACACAGATACGCAGTATTTT
>few|NA|TRBV4-3|TRBJ2-6
CASSQESTFSGANVLTF
TGCGCCAGCAGCCAAGAAAGCACTTTCTCTGGGGCCAACGTCCTGACTTTC
>many|NA|TRBV4-1|TRBJ2-7
CASSQVGRRTRLHEQYF
TGCGCCAGCAGCCAAGTAGGGCGCAGAACGAGACTCCACGAGCAGTACTTC
>NA|TRBD1|TRBV20-1|TRBJ1-1
CSASEPRTGNTEAFF
TGCAGTGCTTCTGAACCCCGGACAGGGAACACTGAAGCTTTCTTT
>NA|NA|TRBV6-6|TRBJ2-7
CASSRQNMFYEQYF
TGTGCCAGCAGTCGACAGAATATGTTCTACGAGCAGTACTTC
>many|TRBD2|TRBV11-3|TRBJ2-1
CASSLGLAPGNEQFF
TGTGCCAGCAGCTTGGGACTAGCCCCTGGCAATGAGCAGTTCTTC
>NA|TRBD2|TRBV5-1|TRBJ2-2
CASSLTSGHFTGELFF
TGCGCCAGCAGTTTAACTAGCGGCCACTTCACCGGGGAGCTGTTTTTT
>NA|NA|TRBV29-1|TRBJ1-5
CSARFGRAGDQPQHF
TGCAGCGCAAGGTTTGGCCGGGCTGGGGATCAGCCCCAGCATTTT
>many|NA|TRBV9|TRBJ1-1
CASSATSWNTEAFF
TGTGCCAGCAGCGCGACTAGTTGGAACACTGAAGCTTTCTTT
>many|TRBD1|TRBV20-1|TRBJ1-2
CSAPTGSYGYTF
TGCAGTGCCCCGACAGGGAGTTATGGCTACACCTTC
>NA|TRBD1|TRBV18|TRBJ2-4
CASSPQGDIQYF
TGTGCCAGCTCCCCACAGGGGGACATTCAGTACTTC
>many|TRBD1|TRBV24-1|TRBJ1-5
CATRGDSSQPQHF
TGTGCCACCAGGGGGGACAGTTCTCAGCCCCAGCATTTT
>NA|NA|TRBV7-3|TRBJ2-5
CASSRSGVQVTQYF
TGTGCCAGCAGCCGTTCGGGGGTACAAGTGACCCAGTACTTC
>NA|NA|TRBV12-3/TRBV12-4|TRBJ2-7
CASSFAQGGEQYF
TGTGCCAGCAGTTTCGCTCAGGGGGGCGAGCAGTACTTC
>few|NA|TRBV7-9|TRBJ2-5
CASSPLAFSQETQYF
TGTGCCAGCAGCCCCCTAGCCTTCTCTCAAGAGACCCAGTACTTC
>few|TRBD1|TRBV10-3|TRBJ1-1
CAIRGTGGNTEAFF
TGTGCCATCAGAGGGACAGGAGGGAACACTGAAGCTTTCTTT
>NA|NA|TRBV5-6|TRBJ2-1
CASRGSAAYYNEQFF
TGTGCCAGCAGGGGGTCCGCAGCTTACTACAATGAGCAGTTCTTC
>few|NA|TRBV7-3|TRBJ2-1
CASRRPYNAGSYNEQFF
TGTGCCAGCAGAAGACCTTACAACGCGGGCTCCTACAATGAGCAGTTCTTC
>NA|NA|TRBV3-1|TRBJ2-3
CASSQGGGATQYF
TGTGCCAGCAGCCAAGGTGGAGGGGCTACGCAGTATTTT
>NA|NA|TRBV4-2|TRBJ2-1
CASSQERQGYNEQFF
TGTGCCAGCAGCCAAGAAAGGCAGGGTTACAATGAGCAGTTCTTC
>few|NA|TRBV7-9|TRBJ2-2
CASSRRDWDTGELFF
TGTGCCAGCAGCCGACGCGACTGGGACACCGGGGAGCTGTTTTTT